Below are 27 T cell receptor beta chains sequenced from a single sample in a study of blood T cells in healthy people across ages. For the second PCR, which ran for 7 to 11 cycles, a sample-barcoded 5' primer and a J-beta primer mix were used. In TCRdb, the 5' RACE reads were re-called with MiXCR into one record per CDR3 protein. The sample has 750,000 to 1,000,000 distinct CDR3 sequences; 25% to 35% are singletons. The same specimen was also included in a second study, on T cells of mothers and their children.

Sequenced material: blood. The receptors shown here come from a woman in her thirties or forties in good health.

The chain combines TRBV7-2 with TRBJ1-6, with TRBD1 as a possible D gene (5 bases). Germline lookup yields CDR1 SGHTA and CDR2 FQGNSA. This CDR3 comprises 15 residues. V lost 3 bases and J 9 bases, leaving 15 bases between the germline ends. The chain's CDR3 is CASSLRGQGGSPLHF. CDR3 DNA: TGTGCCAGCAGCTTGCGTGGGCAGGGAGGTTCACCCCTCCACTTT.

This clonotype was observed at least ten times. The chain recombines TRBV7-9 with TRBJ2-7, with 8 bases matching TRBD1. With V trimmed by 4 bases and J by 10 bases, 9 bases remained unmatched. Germline lookup yields CDR1 SEHNR and CDR2 FQNEAQ (reference sequence). This CDR3 is 13 amino acids long. The CDR3 is CASSSGQGTNQYF. The DNA for the CDR3 is TGTGCCAGCAGCTCCGGACAGGGCACCAACCAGTACTTC.

This clonotype was seen a few times. The rearrangement joins TRBV2 to TRBJ2-1; TRBD2 matches 10 bases. V trimming: 4 bases; J trimming: 10 bases; junction bases outside the gene matches: 10. Germline CDR1 is SNHLY and CDR2 is FYNNEI. CDR3 size: 15 residues. This CDR3 reads CASSGTAGGPREQFF. DNA of the CDR3: TGTGCCAGCAGTGGGACAGCGGGGGGGCCACGGGAGCAGTTCTTC.

This clonotype was counted ten times or more. The genes are TRBV5-1 and TRBJ2-5; D perhaps matches TRBD1 (5 bases). Germline-derived CDR1 and CDR2 are SGHRS and YFSETQ. V was trimmed by 3 bases and J by 2 bases, leaving 11 bases between them. The CDR3 is 14 amino acids. The CDR3 coding sequence is TGCGCCAGCAGCTGGGGCAGAACACAAGAGACCCAGTACTTC. Its translation: CASSWGRTQETQYF.

J is TRBJ2-7 and V is TRBV18; the D call may be TRBD1 or TRBD2 (5 bases each). The CDR3 consists of 15 residues. The V end was cut by 1 base, the J end by 1 base, with 11 bases between. Germline-derived CDR1 and CDR2 are KGHSH and LQKENI. DNA for the CDR3: TGTGCCAGCTCACCACAGGGGACCGCTTCCTACGAGCAGTACTTC. Its protein is CASSPQGTASYEQYF.

This clonotype appeared a few times. The CDR3 is CASSFSTSSHEQFF. The CDR3 DNA is TGTGCCAGCAGCTTCTCGACTAGTTCCCATGAGCAGTTCTTC. This chain uses TRBV7-2 with TRBJ2-1; the D gene is possibly TRBD2 (6 bases). The germline CDR1 and CDR2 sequences are SGHTA and FQGNSA. V lost 3 bases and J lost 8, with 14 bases in between. CDR3 size: 14 residues.

This clonotype was found a few times. One end of the junction varies from germline; a read error may be responsible. In DNA, the CDR3 is TGCGCCAGCAGGGGAACGGGTCGCACCTACAGTGAGCAGTTCTTC. This gives the protein CASRGTGRTYSEQFF. The rearrangement joins TRBV5-1 to TRBJ2-1; D not resolved. In germline, CDR1 is SGHRS, CDR2 YFSETQ. This CDR3 is built from 15 residues.

The chain has TRBV20-1 and TRBJ1-2, with unresolved D. Looked up from germline, CDR1 is DFQATT and CDR2 is SNEGSKA (reference sequence). This CDR3 has 14 residues. The V and J ends lost 5 bases and 3 bases respectively, with 16 bases between them. The CDR3 reads CSAPREGNYYGYTF. DNA of the CDR3: TGCAGTGCTCCCCGGGAGGGCAACTACTATGGCTACACCTTC.

The rearrangement uses TRBV21-1 and TRBJ1-2. TRBV21-1 counts as a pseudogene. This CDR3 is 14 amino acids long. As DNA, the CDR3 is TGTGCCAGCAGCAAAGGAAAGGTTCTCTATGGCTACACCTTC. Amino acids: CASSKGKVLYGYTF.

J is TRBJ1-2 and V is TRBV19, with unresolved D. This CDR3 region has 14 residues. The ends were cut back, 3 bases at V and 4 bases at J, with 12 bases in the middle. Germline assignment: CDR1 LNHDA and CDR2 SQIVND (reference sequence). CDR3 DNA sequence: TGTGCCAGTAGTATTGGGGTCTGGGTCTATGGCTACACCTTC. Protein product: CASSIGVWVYGYTF.

This clonotype came up many times. This chain connects TRBV12-3 or TRBV12-4 to TRBJ2-5, with D tentatively TRBD2 (6 bases). Trimming removed 1 base from V and 2 bases from J, with 8 bases in between. The CDR3 consists of 14 residues. This CDR3 reads CASSLGGRQETQYF. The CDR3 bases are TGTGCCAGCAGTTTAGGGGGGAGGCAAGAGACCCAGTACTTC.

The rearrangement uses TRBV4-2 and TRBJ1-5; D remains ambiguous. V lost 0 bases and J lost 3, with 12 bases in between. CDR3 length equals 16 residues. The germline CDR1 and CDR2 sequences are LGHNA and YNFKEQ. The CDR3 protein is CASSQDTSTHNQPQHF. CDR3 bases: TGTGCCAGCAGCCAAGATACGTCCACACACAATCAGCCCCAGCATTTT.

The chain uses TRBV20-1 and TRBJ1-5; 8 nucleotides agree with TRBD1. Germline V CDR1 and CDR2: DFQATT, SNEGSKA (reference sequence). V lost 5 bases to trimming and J lost 9 bases; unmatched junction nucleotides: 9. The CDR3 loop spans 13 amino acids. The CDR3 DNA follows: TGCAGTGCTTCGGACAGGGCCATTGGGCCCCAGCATTTT. Its protein product is CSASDRAIGPQHF.

V and J are TRBV7-8 and TRBJ1-4; D uncertain. The CDR3 sequence is 17 residues long. Germline-derived CDR1 and CDR2 are SGHVS and FQNEAQ. The ends were cut back, 4 bases at V and 4 bases at J, with 19 bases in the middle. The CDR3 DNA reads TGTGCCAGCAGCTCACTGGGCGCAGGAGAAAGTAATGAAAAACTGTTTTTT. Translation: CASSSLGAGESNEKLFF.

The count of this clonotype is one. The V gene is TRBV28, the J gene TRBJ2-6; D call uncertain. The germline V and J ends were trimmed by 4 bases and 12 bases, with 16 bases remaining between them. Germline loops: CDR1 MDHEN, CDR2 SYDVKM. The length of the CDR3 is 14 residues. CDR3 region: CASSSQNERSVLTF. In nucleotides, the CDR3 is TGTGCCAGCAGTTCACAGAACGAAAGGAGCGTCCTGACTTTC.

This clonotype was recorded at least ten times. The J gene is TRBJ1-4, the V gene TRBV12-3 or TRBV12-4; no clear D gene. The CDR3 extends over 12 amino acids. Trimming took 7 bases from V and 8 from J, leaving 11 bases between them. CDR3 in DNA: TGTGCCAGCACCCAAAGGCGGGAAAAACTGTTTTTT. This encodes CASTQRREKLFF.

This clonotype appeared many times. V gene TRBV5-4 combines with J gene TRBJ2-3, with D possibly matching TRBD2 (6 bases). The V end was cut by 0 bases, the J end by 3 bases, with 11 bases between. This CDR3 is 15 amino acids long. CDR1 SGHNT and CDR2 YYREEE come from the germline V gene (reference sequence). CDR3 amino acids: CASSLDRGRTDTQYF. CDR3 coding DNA: TGTGCCAGCAGCTTGGATCGGGGGAGGACAGATACGCAGTATTTT.

In its sample, this clonotype was seen once. The chain has TRBV6-5 and TRBJ1-6, with 7 nucleotides matching TRBD1. With 2 bases clipped from V and 0 bases from J, the junction kept 7 bases outside the gene matches. The CDR3 covers 18 residues. The V gene's germline CDR1 is MNHEY and CDR2 SVGAGI. CDR3 region: CASSYGQQGSSYNSPLHF. CDR3 nucleotide sequence: TGTGCCAGCAGTTACGGCCAACAGGGGAGCTCCTATAATTCACCCCTCCACTTT.

This clonotype has more than one count but fewer than ten. V gene TRBV15 combines with J gene TRBJ1-5, with D hard to call. V lost 1 base and J 0 bases, leaving 13 bases between the germline ends. The V gene's germline CDR1 is LNHNV and CDR2 YYDKDF (reference sequence). The CDR3 spans 17 residues. CDR3 sequence reads: CATSRALTGISNQPQHF. The DNA of the CDR3 is TGTGCCACCAGCAGAGCTCTAACTGGGATTAGCAATCAGCCCCAGCATTTT.

Regarding this clonotype: This may be a read error, as it is one base from a much larger clone. This rearrangement joins TRBV12-3 or TRBV12-4 to TRBJ2-7; maybe TRBD2 (6 bases). This CDR3 spans 15 amino acids. The CDR3 loop reads CVSSLPGETSYEQYF. CDR3 in DNA: TGTGTCAGCAGCTTACCGGGGGAGACCTCTTACGAGCAGTACTTC.

This chain joins TRBV12-3 or TRBV12-4 and TRBJ2-1; 7 bases align to TRBD1. CDR3 length: 14 amino acids. V lost 6 bases, J lost 8 bases, and 10 bases stayed unmatched. Written as DNA, the CDR3 is TGTGCCAGCAGCCAAACGACAGGGAGCCATGAGCAGTTCTTC. Its translation: CASSQTTGSHEQFF.

This clonotype was found a few times. The chain combines TRBV11-2 with TRBJ2-1; a possible D gene is TRBD2 (5 bases). The CDR3 covers 14 residues. Germline loops: CDR1 SGHAT, CDR2 FQNNGV. Trimming shortened V by 5 bases and J by 4 bases, and 12 bases separated the two germline ends. The CDR3 coding sequence is TGTGCCAGCAGCGATTACAGAGGGTACAATGAGCAGTTCTTC. Its translation is CASSDYRGYNEQFF.

This clonotype has a count of ten or more. The chain combines TRBV29-1 with TRBJ2-1, with 9 bases that match TRBD2. J lost 4 bases, V lost 2 bases, and 9 bases had no gene match. The CDR3 is 16 amino acids. The germline V gene has CDR1 SQVTM and CDR2 ANQGSEA. CDR3 sequence: CSVETSERGAYNEQFF. CDR3 in DNA: TGCAGCGTTGAAACTTCGGAGCGGGGGGCGTACAATGAGCAGTTCTTC.

This clonotype has a count of ten or more. The chain recombines TRBV29-1 with TRBJ2-3; no clear D gene. The CDR3 is made up of 12 amino acids. The germline V gene encodes CDR1 SQVTM and CDR2 ANQGSEA. Trimming took off 1 base at V and 4 bases at J, with 6 bases between the two ends. CDR3 sequence reads: CSVEVFADTQYF. The CDR3 bases are TGCAGCGTTGAAGTTTTTGCAGATACGCAGTATTTT.

This clonotype was counted between two and nine times. The rearrangement links TRBV7-2 to TRBJ2-1, with D uncertain. The CDR3 is 11 amino acids. Germline CDR1 is SGHTA and CDR2 is FQGNSA. With 5 bases removed from V and 8 bases from J, the gap between germline ends came to 7 bases. The CDR3 protein is CASSVFYEQFF. The CDR3 DNA sequence: TGTGCCAGCAGCGTATTCTATGAGCAGTTCTTC.

This clonotype has only a few counts. This chain connects TRBV7-9 to TRBJ1-1; 8 bases match TRBD1. The V gene's germline CDR1 is SEHNR and CDR2 FQNEAQ (reference sequence). The CDR3 length is 17 residues. J lost 3 bases, V lost 4 bases, and 13 bases had no gene match. CDR3 sequence: CASSSTFDRGWYTEAFF. For the CDR3, the DNA is TGTGCCAGCAGCTCCACGTTTGACAGGGGATGGTACACTGAAGCTTTCTTT.

This clonotype was seen many times. The chain links TRBV29-1 to TRBJ2-7, with a tentative D call TRBD1 (6 bases). V lost 5 bases and J lost 1, with 24 bases in between. The CDR3 spans 17 residues. Germline V gene lookup returns CDR1 SQVTM and CDR2 ANQGSEA. The DNA for the CDR3 is TGCAGCGTTCTTCCCCACCACGAGCAGGGGCGTTCCTACGAGCAGTACTTC. Encoded protein: CSVLPHHEQGRSYEQYF.